This T cell receptor beta chain originates from a study of blood T cell repertoires in COVID-19. Study as a whole: Sites across the United States, Italy and Spain contributed samples from acute and convalescent COVID-19. Sample material is recorded as cDNA or gDNA derived from T cells, B-cell-depleted T cells, or PBMCs.

Per germline, CDR1 SNHLY and CDR2 FYNNEI. V was pared by 6 bases and J by 1 base, with 7 bases of the junction left unmatched. The CDR3 contains 15 residues. Original processing notes: Researchers report that nucleated cell counts were estimated from reference gene primer amplification. Using immunoSEQ multiplex PCR, the repertoire was profiled, and TCRdb retains in-frame clones only, with some absent. V and J calls and clone size come straight from that table; D and trimming were deduced from the DNA. The sample carries under 15,000 clones, approximately 83% recorded once. Sample: peripheral blood. This chain uses TRBV2 with TRBJ1-1, with 8 bases matching TRBD1. The TCR originated in a man aged 35 to 55 with active or convalescent COVID-19. CDR3 nucleotides: TGTGCCAGCAGGGGGACAGGCTGGGGGAACACTGAAGCTTTCTTT. Translated: CASRGTGWGNTEAFF.